This T cell receptor beta chain was profiled in a study of identical twins. The CDR3 consists of 14 residues. Trimming left V 4 bases short and J 3 bases short, with 10 bases between. Each CDR3 protein gets one entry after TCRdb re-called the 5' RACE reads with MiXCR. Of 300,000 to 350,000 distinct CDR3 sequences in the sample, about 12% were seen once. This clonotype was detected a few times. Another study also made use of these data, one on yellow fever vaccine responses in identical twins.

The chain recombines TRBV12-3 or TRBV12-4 with TRBJ2-1; maybe TRBD1 (5 bases). The sequencing input was CD8+ T cells sorted from blood. This clonotype originated in a woman aged 18-29 years in good health. CDR3 DNA sequence: TGTGCCAGCAGTTCTGCAGGGAACTACAATGAGCAGTTCTTC. This sequence encodes CASSSAGNYNEQFF.